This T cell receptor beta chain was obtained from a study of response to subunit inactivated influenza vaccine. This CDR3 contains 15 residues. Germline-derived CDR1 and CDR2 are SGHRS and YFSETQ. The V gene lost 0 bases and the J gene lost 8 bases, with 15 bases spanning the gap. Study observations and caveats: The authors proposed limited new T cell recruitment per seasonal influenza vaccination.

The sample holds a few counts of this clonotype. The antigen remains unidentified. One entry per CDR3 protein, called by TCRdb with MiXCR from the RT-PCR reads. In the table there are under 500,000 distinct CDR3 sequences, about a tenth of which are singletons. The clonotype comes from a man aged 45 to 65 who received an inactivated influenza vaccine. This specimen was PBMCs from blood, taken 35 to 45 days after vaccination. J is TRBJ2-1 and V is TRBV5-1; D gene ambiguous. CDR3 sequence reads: CASSLGRATFHEQFF. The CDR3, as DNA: TGCGCCAGCAGCTTGGGACGGGCCACTTTCCATGAGCAGTTCTTC.